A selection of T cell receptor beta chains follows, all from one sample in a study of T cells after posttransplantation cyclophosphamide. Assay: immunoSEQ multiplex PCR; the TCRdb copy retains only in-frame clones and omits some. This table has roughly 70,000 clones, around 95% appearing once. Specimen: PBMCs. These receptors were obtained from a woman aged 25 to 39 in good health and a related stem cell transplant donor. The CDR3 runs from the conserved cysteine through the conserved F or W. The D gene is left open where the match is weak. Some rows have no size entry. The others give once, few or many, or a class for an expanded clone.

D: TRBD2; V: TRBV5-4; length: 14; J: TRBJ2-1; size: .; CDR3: CASSWSGGANEQFF; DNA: TGTGCCAGCAGCTGGAGCGGGGGGGCCAATGAGCAGTTCTTC
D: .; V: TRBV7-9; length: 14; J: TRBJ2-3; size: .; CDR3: CASSPVGGTDTQYF; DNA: TGTGCCAGCAGCCCCGTCGGTGGCACAGATACGCAGTATTTT
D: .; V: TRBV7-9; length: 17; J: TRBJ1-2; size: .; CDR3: CASSLGGGGNTNYGYTF; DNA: TGTGCCAGCAGCTTAGGCGGAGGGGGAAATACTAACTATGGCTACACCTTC
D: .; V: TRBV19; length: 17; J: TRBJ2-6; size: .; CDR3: CASSIEAGTLGANVLTF; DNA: TGTGCCAGTAGTATCGAAGCCGGGACGCTTGGGGCCAACGTCCTGACTTTC
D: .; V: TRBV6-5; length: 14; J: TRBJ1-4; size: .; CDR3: CASSRLRTNEKLFF; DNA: TGTGCCAGCAGTCGACTAAGAACTAATGAAAAACTGTTTTTT
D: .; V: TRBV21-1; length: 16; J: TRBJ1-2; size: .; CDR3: CASSNDVGGKDYGYTF; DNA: TGTGCCAGCAGCAATGATGTAGGGGGTAAGGACTATGGCTACACCTTC
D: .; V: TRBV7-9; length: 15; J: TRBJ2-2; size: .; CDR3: CASSLAGGLAGELFF; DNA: TGTGCCAGCAGCTTAGCGGGGGGCCTCGCCGGGGAGCTGTTTTTT
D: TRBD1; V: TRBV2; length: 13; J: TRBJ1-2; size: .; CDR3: CASNRDRGNGYTF; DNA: TGTGCCAGCAATCGGGACAGGGGTAATGGCTACACCTTC
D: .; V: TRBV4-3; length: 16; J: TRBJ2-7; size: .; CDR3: CASSQVVRGRGYEQYF; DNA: TGCGCCAGCAGCCAAGTCGTGCGGGGAAGGGGCTACGAGCAGTACTTC
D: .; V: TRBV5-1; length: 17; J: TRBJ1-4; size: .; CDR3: CASSSTSPRGANEKLFF; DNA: TGCGCCAGCAGCTCTACGTCTCCAAGGGGCGCGAATGAAAAACTGTTTTTT
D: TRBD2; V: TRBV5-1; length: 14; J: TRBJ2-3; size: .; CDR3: CASSLLASGDTQYF; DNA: TGCGCCAGCAGCTTACTGGCTAGCGGAGATACGCAGTATTTT
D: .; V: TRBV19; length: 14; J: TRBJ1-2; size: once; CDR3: CASSIANRERGYTF; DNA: TGTGCCAGTAGTATAGCAAATAGAGAACGAGGCTACACCTTC
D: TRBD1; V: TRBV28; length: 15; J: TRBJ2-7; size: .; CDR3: CASSAPGQGSYEQYF; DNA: TGTGCCAGCAGTGCTCCGGGACAGGGCTCCTACGAGCAGTACTTC
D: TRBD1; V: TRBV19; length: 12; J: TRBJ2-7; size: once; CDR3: CATEGAGYEQYF; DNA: TGTGCCACAGAGGGGGCTGGGTACGAGCAGTACTTC
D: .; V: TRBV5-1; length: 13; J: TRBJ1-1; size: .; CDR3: CASSLTGNTEAFF; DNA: TGCGCCAGCAGCTTAACAGGGAACACTGAAGCTTTCTTT
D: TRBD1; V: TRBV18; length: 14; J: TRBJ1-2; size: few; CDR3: CASSPKQGANGYTF; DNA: TGTGCCAGCTCACCTAAACAGGGGGCAAATGGCTACACCTTC
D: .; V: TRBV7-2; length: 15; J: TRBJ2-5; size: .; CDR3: CASSLDGGRFETQYF; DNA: TGTGCCAGCAGCTTAGATGGGGGGCGGTTTGAGACCCAGTACTTC
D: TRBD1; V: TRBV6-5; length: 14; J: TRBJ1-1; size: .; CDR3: CASSYLQGATEAFF; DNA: TGTGCCAGCAGTTACCTTCAGGGGGCTACTGAAGCTTTCTTT
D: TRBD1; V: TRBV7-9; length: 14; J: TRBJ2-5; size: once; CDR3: CASSLVGGQARQYF; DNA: TGTGCCAGCAGCTTAGTAGGGGGACAGGCGCGGCAGTACTTC
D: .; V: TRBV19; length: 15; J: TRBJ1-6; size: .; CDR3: CASSIGEGNNSPLHF; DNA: TGTGCCAGTAGTATTGGTGAGGGGAATAATTCACCCCTCCACTTT
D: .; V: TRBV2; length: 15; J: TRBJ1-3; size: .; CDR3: CASSDRGLSGNTIYF; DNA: TGTGCCAGCAGTGATCGCGGGTTATCTGGAAACACCATATATTTT
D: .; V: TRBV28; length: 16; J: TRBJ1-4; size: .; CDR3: CASSLIKKGGNEKLFF; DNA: TGTGCCAGCAGTTTAATTAAGAAGGGAGGTAATGAAAAACTGTTTTTT
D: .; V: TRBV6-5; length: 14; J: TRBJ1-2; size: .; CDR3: CASSPDGKPWGYTF; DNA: TGTGCCAGCAGTCCGGACGGAAAGCCCTGGGGCTACACCTTC
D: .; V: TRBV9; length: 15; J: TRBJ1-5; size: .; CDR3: CASSVEGVSNQPQHF; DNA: TGTGCCAGCAGCGTAGAGGGGGTTAGCAATCAGCCCCAGCATTTT
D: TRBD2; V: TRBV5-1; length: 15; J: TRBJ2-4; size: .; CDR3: CASSLAGGGLNIQYF; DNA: TGCGCCAGCAGCTTGGCCGGGGGGGGGTTAAACATTCAGTACTTC
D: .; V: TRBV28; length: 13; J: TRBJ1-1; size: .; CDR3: CASVPGTNTEAFF; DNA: TGTGCCAGCGTTCCTGGGACAAACACTGAAGCTTTCTTT
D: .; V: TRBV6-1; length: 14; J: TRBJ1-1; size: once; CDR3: CASRTQEGNTEAFF; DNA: TGTGCCAGCAGGACACAGGAAGGGAACACTGAAGCTTTCTTT
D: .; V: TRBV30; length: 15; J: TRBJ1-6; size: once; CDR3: CAWSRPGSYNSPLHF; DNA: TGTGCCTGGAGTAGGCCGGGCTCCTATAATTCACCCCTCCACTTT
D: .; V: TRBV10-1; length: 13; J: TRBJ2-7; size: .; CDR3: CASSEGLNYEQYF; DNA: TGCGCCAGCAGCGAGGGCCTGAATTACGAGCAGTACTTC
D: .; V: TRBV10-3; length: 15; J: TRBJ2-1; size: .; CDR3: CAISEQLFSYNEQFF; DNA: TGTGCCATCAGTGAGCAGTTGTTCTCCTACAATGAGCAGTTCTTC
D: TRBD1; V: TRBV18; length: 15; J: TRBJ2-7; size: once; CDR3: CASSPTTGGFHEQYF; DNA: TGTGCCAGCTCTCCAACGACAGGGGGCTTCCACGAGCAGTACTTC
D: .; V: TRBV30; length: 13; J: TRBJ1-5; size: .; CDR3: CAWSQRRNQPQHF; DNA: TGTGCCTGGAGCCAACGGCGAAATCAGCCCCAGCATTTT